The 20 T cell receptor beta chains listed next were all sequenced from one sample in a study of blood T cell repertoires in COVID-19. TCRdb keeps only in-frame clones here, not all; method: immunoSEQ multiplex PCR. The sample has 9,900 or so clones, around 89% seen once. Specimen: peripheral blood. The receptors derive from a human donor in a cohort sampled during active COVID-19.

This chain uses TRBV4-1 with TRBJ1-2; 7 positions agree with TRBD1. J lost 5 bases, V lost 0 bases, and 18 bases had no gene match. The CDR3 has 19 residues. From germline, CDR1 is MGHRA and CDR2 YSYEKL. CDR3 in DNA: TGCGCCAGCAGCCAAGATCTTCGTGGGGGCGAGGGGGCAAGGTATGGCTACACCTTC. Translated: CASSQDLRGGEGARYGYTF.

The chain carries TRBV27 and TRBJ2-3; 7 nucleotides match TRBD2. Germline CDR1 is MNHEY and CDR2 is SMNVEV (reference sequence). The CDR3 covers 15 residues. V gave up 2 bases and J gave up 2 bases; unmatched junction bases: 4. CDR3: CASSLQRGITDTQYF. DNA of the CDR3: TGTGCCAGCAGTTTACAGCGGGGCATCACAGATACGCAGTATTTT.

The chain is built from TRBV2 and TRBJ2-1, with TRBD1 matching over 8 bases. The CDR3 contains 13 residues. Germline lookup yields CDR1 SNHLY and CDR2 FYNNEI. V gave up 6 bases and J gave up 10 bases; unmatched junction bases: 8. The DNA of the CDR3 is TGTGCCAGCAGCTCCAGACAGGGGTTGGAGCAGTTCTTC. This codes for CASSSRQGLEQFF.

This clone was picked up one time. The rearrangement uses TRBV30 and TRBJ1-1, with 9 bases matching TRBD1. V shed 4 bases and J 6 bases; nucleotides not matched to a gene: 12. CDR1 and CDR2 (germline): GTSNPN, SVGIG (reference sequence). The CDR3 is made up of 15 amino acids. CDR3 residues: CAWNYPGQGFPEAFF. For the CDR3, the DNA is TGTGCCTGGAATTATCCGGGACAGGGATTCCCTGAAGCTTTCTTT. Full variable domain (rest looked up from reference TRBV30 and TRBJ1-1): SQTIHQWPATLVQPVGSPLSLECTVEGTSNPNLYWYRQAAGRGLQLLFYSVGIGQISSEVPQNLSASRPQDRQFILSSKKLLLSDSGFYLCAWNYPGQGFPEAFFGQGTRLTVV.

This clone was observed once. V usage is TRBV6-5 and J usage is TRBJ1-3; D gene unclear. Trimming cost V 5 bases and J 0 bases, with 11 bases left between them. This CDR3 is built from 15 residues. CDR1 MNHEY and CDR2 SVGAGI come from the germline V gene. CDR3 amino acids: CASSISVHSGNTIYF. The CDR3 coding sequence is TGTGCCAGCAGTATTTCCGTACACTCTGGAAACACCATATATTTT.

The chain couples TRBV6-2 or TRBV6-3 to TRBJ1-5; a weak D match, TRBD1 (6 bases). The CDR3 length is 15 residues. Germline V gene sequence: CDR1 MNHEY, CDR2 SVGEGT. With 1 base removed from V and 4 bases from J, the gap between germline ends came to 11 bases. The CDR3 is CASSYWGQENQPQHF. For the CDR3, the DNA is TGTGCCAGCAGTTACTGGGGGCAAGAAAATCAGCCCCAGCATTTT.

The chain has TRBV2 and TRBJ2-6; 9 positions agree with TRBD2. Losses at the gene ends were 2 bases for V and 4 bases for J; bases not matched to a gene: 12. Germline V CDR1 and CDR2: SNHLY, FYNNEI. This CDR3 contains 19 residues. CDR3: CASSEFRRGGSSGANVLTF. In DNA, the CDR3 is TGTGCCAGCAGTGAATTTCGGCGGGGGGGCTCTTCCGGGGCCAACGTCCTGACTTTC.

This clone occurred once. The V call is TRBV19, the J call TRBJ2-5; a weak D match, TRBD1 (5 bases). The CDR3 runs to 13 residues. Germline V gene sequence: CDR1 LNHDA, CDR2 SQIVND (reference sequence). V gave up 3 bases and J gave up 5 bases, with 10 bases separating them. The CDR3 protein is CASSIQQGETQYF. The CDR3, as DNA: TGTGCCAGTAGTATCCAGCAGGGTGAGACCCAGTACTTC.

The chain is built from TRBV9 and TRBJ1-1; 9 nucleotides line up with TRBD1. Unmatched junction bases numbered 7, after V lost 0 bases and J lost 1 base. Germline CDR1 SGDLS, CDR2 YYNGEE. This CDR3 comprises 17 residues. CDR3: CASSVVNRGPRNTEAFF. CDR3 nucleotides: TGTGCCAGCAGCGTAGTCAACAGGGGGCCTAGGAACACTGAAGCTTTCTTT.

The chain combines TRBV2 with TRBJ2-2, with TRBD2 matching 14 bases. The CDR3 has 15 residues. CDR1 and CDR2 (germline): SNHLY, FYNNEI. The V and J ends lost 6 bases and 6 bases, in that order; junction bases with no gene match: 3. The CDR3 here is CASRGTSGGSGELFF. CDR3 bases: TGTGCCAGCAGGGGGACTAGCGGGGGATCCGGGGAGCTGTTTTTT.

Points on this clone: A junction end diverges from the germline sequence, so it may reflect a read error. CDR3 DNA sequence: TGCGCCAGCAGCCAGGCCCTAGCGGGGCCCGCCGATTTT. Its protein product is CASSQALAGPADF. V and J are TRBV4-1 and TRBJ2-3; TRBD2 matches 9 bases. This CDR3 is built from 13 residues. Germline V gene data show CDR1 as MGHRA and CDR2 as YSYEKL.

The V call is TRBV11-1, the J call TRBJ2-1, with TRBD2 identical over 9 bases. V lost 0 bases and J lost 7; bases outside the gene matches: 7. The germline V gene has CDR1 SGHAT and CDR2 FQDESV (reference sequence). The CDR3 is 16 residues long. CDR3 bases: TGTGCCAGCAGCTTAGCCGCGGGGGGGCCTCAGAATGAGCAGTTCTTC. This encodes CASSLAAGGPQNEQFF.

The chain carries TRBV27 and TRBJ2-1; 8 bases fit TRBD2. J was trimmed by 6 bases and V by 3 bases; bases with no gene match: 7. The CDR3 covers 15 residues. The germline V gene encodes CDR1 MNHEY and CDR2 SMNVEV (reference sequence). Here the CDR3 reads CASSFGTSEVNEQFF. The CDR3 DNA is TGTGCCAGCAGTTTTGGGACTAGTGAGGTCAATGAGCAGTTCTTC.

This clone came up once. This chain links TRBV19 with TRBJ1-1; possible D gene TRBD1, 5 bases. V lost 0 bases, J lost 5 bases, and 22 bases lay in between. Germline V gives CDR1 LNHDA, CDR2 SQIVND (reference sequence). The CDR3 spans 18 residues. CDR3 DNA sequence: TGTGCCAGTAGTATAGATAATCCAGGGAAAGTTTTTCGAACTGAAGCTTTCTTT. Amino acids: CASSIDNPGKVFRTEAFF. Based on the CDR3 plus reference TRBV19 and TRBJ1-1, the full variable domain is DGGITQSPKYLFRKEGQNVTLSCEQNLNHDAMYWYRQDPGQGLRLIYYSQIVNDFQKGDIAEGYSVSREKKESFPLTVTSAQKNPTAFYLCASSIDNPGKVFRTEAFFGQGTRLTVV.

The chain uses TRBV2 and TRBJ2-7, with 7 bases lining up with TRBD1. V dropped 4 bases and J dropped 5; count of bases not matched to a gene: 2. The CDR3 totals 12 residues. Per germline, CDR1 SNHLY and CDR2 FYNNEI. This chain's CDR3 is CASSGDSHEQYF. CDR3 nucleotide sequence: TGTGCCAGCAGTGGGGACAGCCACGAGCAGTACTTC.

The chain is built from TRBV6-5 and TRBJ1-5, with D hard to call. Germline V gene data show CDR1 as MNHEY and CDR2 as SVGAGI. There are 15 residues in the CDR3. V was shortened by 4 bases and J by 0 bases, with 10 bases between the two germline ends. Written as DNA, the CDR3 is TGTGCCAGCAGTTGGATCAGGAATAGCAATCAGCCCCAGCATTTT. This codes for CASSWIRNSNQPQHF.

The genes are TRBV7-9 and TRBJ2-1; 12 bases agree with TRBD2. The CDR3 has 18 amino acids. The V and J ends lost 3 bases and 10 bases, in that order; junction bases with no gene match: 16. Germline V gene data show CDR1 as SEHNR and CDR2 as FQNEAQ (reference sequence). The CDR3 bases are TGTGCCAGCAGCTTCCCTCGCCGATGGACTAGCGGGGTCGGAGAGCAGTTCTTC. Its protein is CASSFPRRWTSGVGEQFF.

The chain is built from TRBV18 and TRBJ1-6; 9 bases line up with TRBD1. The CDR3 length is 16 residues. After removal of 4 bases from V and 7 bases from J, the junction contained 8 bases not matched to a gene. Germline V lookup: CDR1 KGHSH, CDR2 LQKENI. CDR3 in DNA: TGTGCCAGCTCACAACGCCGGGACAGGGAGAATTCACCCCTCCACTTT. This codes for CASSQRRDRENSPLHF.

V usage is TRBV27 and J usage is TRBJ1-4, with D possibly being TRBD1 (6 bases). V gave up 5 bases and J gave up 8 bases, with 12 bases separating them. Germline lookup yields CDR1 MNHEY and CDR2 SMNVEV (reference sequence). This CDR3 region has 13 residues. For the CDR3, the DNA is TGTGCCAGCAGTACCGGGACAAGAGAAAAACTGTTTTTT. This codes for CASSTGTREKLFF.

The chain has TRBV3-1 (or the pseudogene TRBV3-2) and TRBJ1-5; D gene ambiguous. Trimming pared 3 bases from V and 5 bases from J, leaving 14 bases between. Germline CDR1 LGHDT, CDR2 YNNKEL (reference sequence). This CDR3 region has 15 residues. CDR3 amino acids: CASSQWPGRDQPQHF. The CDR3 region has the DNA TGTGCCAGCAGCCAGTGGCCCGGGCGGGATCAGCCCCAGCATTTT.